The rows below give T cell receptor beta chains drawn from one sample of a study of blood T cell repertoires in COVID-19. Sequencing was performed with immunoSEQ multiplex PCR; in TCRdb, only in-frame clones are kept and a portion is missing. The table lists approximately 500,000 clones, approximately 85% of them singletons. Sequences were obtained from peripheral blood. The receptors originated from a human donor in a cohort sampled during active COVID-19. CDR3s include the opening cysteine and the closing phenylalanine or tryptophan. The order of the fields is CDR3 DNA, CDR3 protein, V gene, D gene, J gene, clone size. The D gene is left open where the match is weak. Not all rows give a size; the values are once, few, many and, for expanded clones, a class.

TGTGCCAGCAGTTTCGACAGTAAGACCCAGTACTTC,CASSFDSKTQYF,TRBV6-5,NA,TRBJ2-5,NA
TGTGCCAGCAGCCCACACCGGGAGACTAGCGGGAGATACGAGCAGTACTTC,CASSPHRETSGRYEQYF,TRBV7-9,TRBD2,TRBJ2-7,few
TGTGCCAGCGGATGGACAGAGAACACTGAAGCTTTCTTT,CASGWTENTEAFF,TRBV6-5,NA,TRBJ1-1,NA
TGCGCCAGCAGCTTCCTAGCGGATAGACTCACAGATACGCAGTATTTT,CASSFLADRLTDTQYF,TRBV5-1,TRBD2,TRBJ2-3,NA
TGTGCCACCCTAGCGGGAGGGCCGCCAGATACGCAGTATTTT,CATLAGGPPDTQYF,TRBV6-5,TRBD2,TRBJ2-3,NA
TGTGCCTGGACAGGTCAGACTGAAGCTTTCTTT,CAWTGQTEAFF,TRBV30,NA,TRBJ1-1,few
TGCGCCAGCAGCCCGGAGGGGGCTCGGGATTCACCCCTCCACTTT,CASSPEGARDSPLHF,TRBV5-1,TRBD1,TRBJ1-6,NA
TGCGCCAGCAGCCAAGAGACAGCCGTCTACGAGCAGTACTTC,CASSQETAVYEQYF,TRBV4-3,NA,TRBJ2-7,NA
TGTGCCAGCAGCCTACTCGGGACAGTTTTCTCTGGGGCCAACGTCCTGACTTTC,CASSLLGTVFSGANVLTF,TRBV7-9,TRBD1,TRBJ2-6,NA
TGTGCCACCAGCAGAGAAGCGGGAGCGTTAGAGACCCAGTACTTC,CATSREAGALETQYF,TRBV15,TRBD2,TRBJ2-5,NA
TGTGCCAGCAGTTACGTTCGGTCCAATAATGAAAAACTGTTTTTT,CASSYVRSNNEKLFF,TRBV6-5,NA,TRBJ1-4,NA
TGTGCCAGCAGCTTGCGGGGTAGCTCTGGAAACACCATATATTTT,CASSLRGSSGNTIYF,TRBV7-2,NA,TRBJ1-3,once
TGTGCCAGCAGAGGACAGGTTAATTCACCCCTCCACTTT,CASRGQVNSPLHF,TRBV6-4,TRBD1,TRBJ1-6,NA
TGTGCTAGCAGCTTTTTCCGCGACACGGGAGGAACCGGGGAGCTGTTTTTT,CASSFFRDTGGTGELFF,TRBV7-7,TRBD2,TRBJ2-2,NA
TGTGCCAGCAGTTACCCAGCGAGCGGGGCCGGGGAGCTGTTTTTT,CASSYPASGAGELFF,TRBV6-5,TRBD2,TRBJ2-2,NA
TGCGCCAGCAGCAAACGACGGGACTACCAGACTCTGGAGACCCAGTACTTC,CASSKRRDYQTLETQYF,TRBV5-1,TRBD2,TRBJ2-5,NA
TGTGCCAGCAGCGGGACAGCCGGAAACACCATATATTTT,CASSGTAGNTIYF,TRBV7-2,TRBD1,TRBJ1-3,NA
TGTGCCAGCAGCTTGGATCGACAGGGGGGAGAAAAACTGTTTTTT,CASSLDRQGGEKLFF,TRBV5-4,TRBD1,TRBJ1-4,NA
TGCGCCAGCAGCGCCGAGGGGGTCGGGAACACTGAAGCTTTCTTT,CASSAEGVGNTEAFF,TRBV5-1,NA,TRBJ1-1,once
TGTGCCAGCAGCTTAGGGCCAGGGTCCGGTCAGCCCCAGCATTTT,CASSLGPGSGQPQHF,TRBV7-2,NA,TRBJ1-5,NA
TGTGCCTGGAGTATGGCTAGCAATAAGTTAGATACGCAGTATTTT,CAWSMASNKLDTQYF,TRBV30,NA,TRBJ2-3,NA
TGTGCCAGCAGCTCGGCAGGGGAGCCTGGCTACACCTTC,CASSSAGEPGYTF,TRBV5-4,NA,TRBJ1-2,NA
TGTGCCAGCAGTTCCTTAGACAGGGGGCTGGGTCAGCCCCAGCATTTT,CASSSLDRGLGQPQHF,TRBV28,TRBD1,TRBJ1-5,once
TGTGCCAGCAGCCCAACCGGGACAGTTGGAAACACCATATATTTT,CASSPTGTVGNTIYF,TRBV6-5,TRBD1,TRBJ1-3,NA
TGTGCCAGCAGCGACGCGGTGTACGAGCAGTACTTC,CASSDAVYEQYF,TRBV2,NA,TRBJ2-7,NA
TGCAGCGTTTATCAAAGGACGGGGGAGGGCTACACCTTC,CSVYQRTGEGYTF,TRBV29-1,NA,TRBJ1-2,once
TGTGCTAGTGGCCAGGACAGGGATCGCACAGATACGCAGTATTTT,CASGQDRDRTDTQYF,TRBV12-5,TRBD1,TRBJ2-3,NA
TGTGCCAGCGTAGAACTAAACTATGAGCAGTTCTTC,CASVELNYEQFF,TRBV2,NA,TRBJ2-1,NA
TGTGCCAGCAGCGTAGACCAGGGGCGCGAAGCTTTCTTT,CASSVDQGREAFF,TRBV9,NA,TRBJ1-1,NA
TGTGCCAGCAGAACAACTAGCGAGGCCTACGAGCAGTACTTC,CASRTTSEAYEQYF,TRBV6-5,TRBD2,TRBJ2-7,NA
TGTGCCACCAGCCGGGGACTAGCGGGAGTTGCTGTCGAGCAGTACTTC,CATSRGLAGVAVEQYF,TRBV15,TRBD2,TRBJ2-7,NA
TGTGCCAGCCGAACAGGGAACGAAGGCTACACCTTC,CASRTGNEGYTF,TRBV19,NA,TRBJ1-2,NA
TGTGCCAGCAGTTACCCTACGGGGGGCTACGCAACTTTCTTT,CASSYPTGGYATFF,TRBV6-6,NA,TRBJ1-1,NA